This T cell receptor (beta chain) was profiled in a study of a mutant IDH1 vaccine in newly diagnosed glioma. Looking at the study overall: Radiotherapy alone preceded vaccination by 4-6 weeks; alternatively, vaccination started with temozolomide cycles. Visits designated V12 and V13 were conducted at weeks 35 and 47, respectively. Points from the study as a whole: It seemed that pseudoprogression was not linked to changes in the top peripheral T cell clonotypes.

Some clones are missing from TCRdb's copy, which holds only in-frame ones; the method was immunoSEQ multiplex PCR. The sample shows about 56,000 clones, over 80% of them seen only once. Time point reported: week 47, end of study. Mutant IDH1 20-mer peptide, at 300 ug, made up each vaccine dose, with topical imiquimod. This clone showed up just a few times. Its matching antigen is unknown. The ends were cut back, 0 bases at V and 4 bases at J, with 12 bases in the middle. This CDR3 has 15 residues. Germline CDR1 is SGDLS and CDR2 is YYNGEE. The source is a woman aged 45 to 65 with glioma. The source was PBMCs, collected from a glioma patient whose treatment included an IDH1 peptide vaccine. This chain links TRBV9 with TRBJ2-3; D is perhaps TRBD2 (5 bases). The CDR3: CASSVVGNSADTQYF. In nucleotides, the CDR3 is TGTGCCAGCAGCGTAGTCGGAAATAGCGCAGATACGCAGTATTTT.